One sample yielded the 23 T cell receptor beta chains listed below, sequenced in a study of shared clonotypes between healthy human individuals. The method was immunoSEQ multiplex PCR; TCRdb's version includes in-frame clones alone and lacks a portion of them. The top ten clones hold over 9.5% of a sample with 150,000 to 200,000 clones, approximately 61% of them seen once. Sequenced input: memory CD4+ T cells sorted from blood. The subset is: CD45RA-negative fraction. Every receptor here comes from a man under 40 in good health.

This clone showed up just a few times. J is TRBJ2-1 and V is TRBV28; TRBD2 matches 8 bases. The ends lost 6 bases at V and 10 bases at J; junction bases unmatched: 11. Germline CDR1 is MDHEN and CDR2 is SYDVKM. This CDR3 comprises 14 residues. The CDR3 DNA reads TGTGCCAGCAGCCCACATGGACTAGCAACGGAGCAGTTCTTC. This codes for CASSPHGLATEQFF.

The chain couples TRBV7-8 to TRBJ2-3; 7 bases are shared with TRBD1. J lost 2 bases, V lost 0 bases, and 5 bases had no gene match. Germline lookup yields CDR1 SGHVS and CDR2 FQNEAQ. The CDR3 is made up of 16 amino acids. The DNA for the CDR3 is TGTGCCAGCAGCTTAGCCGTCAGGGGGAACACAGATACGCAGTATTTT. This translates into CASSLAVRGNTDTQYF.

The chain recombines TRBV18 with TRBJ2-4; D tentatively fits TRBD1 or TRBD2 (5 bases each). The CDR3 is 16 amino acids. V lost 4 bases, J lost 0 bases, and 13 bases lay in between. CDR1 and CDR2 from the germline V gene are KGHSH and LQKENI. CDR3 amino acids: CASSLGTDLAKNIQYF. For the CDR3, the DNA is TGTGCCAGCTCACTCGGGACGGACCTAGCCAAAAACATTCAGTACTTC.

The CDR3 loop is CASSLLLGGANVLTF. Written as DNA, the CDR3 is TGTGCCAGCAGCTTATTGCTGGGCGGGGCCAACGTCCTGACTTTC. The V call is TRBV7-2, the J call TRBJ2-6, with D uncertain. Trimming removed 2 bases at V and 4 bases at J, with 9 bases between. The CDR3 consists of 15 residues. Germline CDR1 reads SGHTA; CDR2 reads FQGNSA.

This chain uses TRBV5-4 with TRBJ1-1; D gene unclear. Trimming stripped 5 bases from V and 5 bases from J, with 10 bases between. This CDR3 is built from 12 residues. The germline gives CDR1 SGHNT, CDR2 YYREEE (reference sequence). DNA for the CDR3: TGTGCCAGCAGTGTTGTGGGGACTGAAGCTTTCTTT. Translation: CASSVVGTEAFF.

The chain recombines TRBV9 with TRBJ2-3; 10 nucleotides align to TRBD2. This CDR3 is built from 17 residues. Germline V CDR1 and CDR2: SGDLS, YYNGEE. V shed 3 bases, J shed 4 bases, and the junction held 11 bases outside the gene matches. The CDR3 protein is CASSATRSGRAPDTQYF. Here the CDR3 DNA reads TGTGCCAGCAGCGCGACTAGGAGCGGGAGGGCCCCAGATACGCAGTATTTT.

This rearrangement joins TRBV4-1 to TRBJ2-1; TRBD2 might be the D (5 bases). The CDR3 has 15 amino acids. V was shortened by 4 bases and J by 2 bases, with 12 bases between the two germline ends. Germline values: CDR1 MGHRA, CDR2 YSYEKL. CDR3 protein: CASSRLGVTYNEQFF. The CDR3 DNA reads TGCGCCAGCAGCCGACTGGGAGTAACCTACAATGAGCAGTTCTTC.

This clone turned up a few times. This CDR3 reads CASSQGDGEGITGELFF. CDR3 nucleotides: TGTGCCAGCAGCCAAGGTGACGGGGAGGGGATCACCGGGGAGCTGTTTTTT. The gene calls are TRBV4-2 and TRBJ2-2, with 7 bases identical to TRBD2. Germline V gives CDR1 LGHNA, CDR2 YNFKEQ. Losses at the gene ends were 1 base for V and 4 bases for J; bases not matched to a gene: 9. The CDR3 is 17 residues long.

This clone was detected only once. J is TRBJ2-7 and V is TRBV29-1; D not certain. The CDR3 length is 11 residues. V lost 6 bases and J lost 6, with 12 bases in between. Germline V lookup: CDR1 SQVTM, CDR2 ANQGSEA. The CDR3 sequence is CSVLGVREQYF. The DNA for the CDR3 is TGCAGCGTGCTAGGAGTGCGCGAGCAGTACTTC.

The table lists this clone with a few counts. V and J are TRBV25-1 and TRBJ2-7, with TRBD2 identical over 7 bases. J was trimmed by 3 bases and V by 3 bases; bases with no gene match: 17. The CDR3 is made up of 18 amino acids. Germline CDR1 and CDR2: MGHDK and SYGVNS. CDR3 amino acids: CASSDSRPWASGRYEQYF. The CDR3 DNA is TGTGCCAGCAGTGATTCCCGACCTTGGGCTAGCGGTCGCTACGAGCAGTACTTC.

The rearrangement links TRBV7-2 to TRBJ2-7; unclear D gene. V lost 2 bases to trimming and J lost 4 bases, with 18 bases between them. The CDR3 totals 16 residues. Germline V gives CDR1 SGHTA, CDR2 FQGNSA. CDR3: CASSLSRAVGKYEQYF. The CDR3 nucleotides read TGTGCCAGCAGCTTAAGTAGGGCCGTCGGAAAGTACGAGCAGTACTTC.

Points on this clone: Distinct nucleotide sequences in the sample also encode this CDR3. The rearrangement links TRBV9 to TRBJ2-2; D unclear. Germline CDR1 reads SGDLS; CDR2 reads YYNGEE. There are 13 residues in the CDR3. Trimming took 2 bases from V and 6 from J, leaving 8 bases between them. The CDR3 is CASSVSSAGELFF. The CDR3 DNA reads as TGTGCCAGCAGCGTGAGTAGTGCCGGGGAGCTGTTTTTT.

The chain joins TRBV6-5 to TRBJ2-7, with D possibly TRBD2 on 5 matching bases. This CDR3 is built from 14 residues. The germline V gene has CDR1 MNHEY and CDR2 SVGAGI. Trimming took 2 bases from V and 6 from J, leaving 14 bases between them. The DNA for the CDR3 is TGTGCCAGCAGTTACGTGCAGGCCGGAGGCGAGCAGTACTTC. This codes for CASSYVQAGGEQYF.

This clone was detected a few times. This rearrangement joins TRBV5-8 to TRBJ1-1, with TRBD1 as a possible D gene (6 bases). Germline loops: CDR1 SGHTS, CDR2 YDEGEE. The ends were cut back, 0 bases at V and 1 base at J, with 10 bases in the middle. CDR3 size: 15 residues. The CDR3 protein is CASSLAWGRNTEAFF. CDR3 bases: TGTGCCAGCAGCTTGGCCTGGGGGCGGAACACTGAAGCTTTCTTT.

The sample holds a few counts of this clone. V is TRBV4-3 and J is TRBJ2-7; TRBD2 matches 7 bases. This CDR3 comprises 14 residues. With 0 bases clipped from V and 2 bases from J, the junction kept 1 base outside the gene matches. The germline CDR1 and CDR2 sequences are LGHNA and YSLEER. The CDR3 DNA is TGCGCCAGCAGCCAAGAAAGCGGGACCTACGAGCAGTACTTC. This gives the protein CASSQESGTYEQYF.

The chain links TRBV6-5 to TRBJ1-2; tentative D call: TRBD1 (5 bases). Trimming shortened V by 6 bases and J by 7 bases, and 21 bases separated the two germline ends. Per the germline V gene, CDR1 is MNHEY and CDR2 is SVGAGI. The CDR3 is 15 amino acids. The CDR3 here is CASSPAQGPGGGYTF. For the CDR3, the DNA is TGTGCCAGCAGCCCCGCCCAGGGTCCCGGTGGTGGCTACACCTTC.

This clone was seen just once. The CDR3 coding sequence is TGCAGCCAATGGGACCCGCGCACAGATACGCAGTATTTT. Translation gives CSQWDPRTDTQYF. The chain joins TRBV29-1 to TRBJ2-3, with D tentatively TRBD1 or TRBD2 (5 bases each). From germline, CDR1 is SQVTM and CDR2 ANQGSEA. The CDR3 sequence is 13 residues long. Trimming pared 8 bases from V and 1 base from J, leaving 13 bases between.

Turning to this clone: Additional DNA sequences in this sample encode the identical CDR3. CDR3 region: CSVDPGTDTQYF. Here the CDR3 DNA reads TGCAGCGTTGATCCGGGAACAGATACGCAGTATTTT. This rearrangement joins TRBV29-1 to TRBJ2-3; maybe TRBD2 (5 bases). The CDR3 consists of 12 residues. The germline V gene encodes CDR1 SQVTM and CDR2 ANQGSEA. With 3 bases removed from V and 3 bases from J, the gap between germline ends came to 7 bases.

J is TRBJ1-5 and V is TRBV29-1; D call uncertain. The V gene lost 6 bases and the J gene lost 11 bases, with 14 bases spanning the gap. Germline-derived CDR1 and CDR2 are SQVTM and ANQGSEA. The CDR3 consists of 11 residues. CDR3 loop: CSVHSGESQHF. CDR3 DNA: TGCAGCGTCCACTCTGGAGAGTCCCAGCATTTT. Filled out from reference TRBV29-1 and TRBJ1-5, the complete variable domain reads SAVISQKPSRDICQRGTSLTIQCQVDSQVTMMFWYRQQPGQSLTLIATANQGSEATYESGFVIDKFPISRPNLTFSTLTVSNMSPEDSSIYLCSVHSGESQHFGDGTRLSIL.

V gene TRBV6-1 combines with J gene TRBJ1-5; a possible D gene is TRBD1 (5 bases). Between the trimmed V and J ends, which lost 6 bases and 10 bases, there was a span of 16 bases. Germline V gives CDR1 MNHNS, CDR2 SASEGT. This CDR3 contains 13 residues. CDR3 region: CASSKLSGQPQHF. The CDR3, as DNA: TGTGCCAGCAGCAAACTTTCGGGGCAACCCCAGCATTTT.

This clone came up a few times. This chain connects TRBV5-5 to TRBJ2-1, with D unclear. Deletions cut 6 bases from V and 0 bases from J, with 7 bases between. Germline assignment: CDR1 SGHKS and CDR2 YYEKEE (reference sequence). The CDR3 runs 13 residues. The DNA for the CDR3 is TGTGCCAGCAACGTAAACTCCTACAATGAGCAGTTCTTC. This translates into CASNVNSYNEQFF.

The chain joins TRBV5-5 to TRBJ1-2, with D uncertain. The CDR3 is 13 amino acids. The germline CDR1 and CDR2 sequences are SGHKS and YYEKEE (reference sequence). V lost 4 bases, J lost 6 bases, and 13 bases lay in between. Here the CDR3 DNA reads TGTGCCAGCAGCGGACGCGGCCTTGATGGCTACACCTTC. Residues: CASSGRGLDGYTF.

This CDR3 is CASSVLGGNQPQHF. The CDR3 DNA reads TGTGCCAGCAGTGTCCTGGGCGGGAATCAGCCCCAGCATTTT. The chain recombines TRBV6-1 with TRBJ1-5; D is unclear. The germline CDR1 and CDR2 sequences are MNHNS and SASEGT. The CDR3 length is 14 residues. V lost 4 bases to trimming and J lost 4 bases, with 11 bases between them.